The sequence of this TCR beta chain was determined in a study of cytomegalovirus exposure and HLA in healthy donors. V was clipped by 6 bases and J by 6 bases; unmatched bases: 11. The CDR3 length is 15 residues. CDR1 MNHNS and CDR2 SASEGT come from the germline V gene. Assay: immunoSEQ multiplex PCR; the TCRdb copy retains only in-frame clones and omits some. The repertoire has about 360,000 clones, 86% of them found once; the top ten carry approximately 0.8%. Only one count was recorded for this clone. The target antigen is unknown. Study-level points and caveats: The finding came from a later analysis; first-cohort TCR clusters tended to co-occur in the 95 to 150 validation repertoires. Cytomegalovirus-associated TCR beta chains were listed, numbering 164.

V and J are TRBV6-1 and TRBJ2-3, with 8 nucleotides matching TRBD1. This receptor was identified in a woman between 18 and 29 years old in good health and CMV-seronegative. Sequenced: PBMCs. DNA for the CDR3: TGTGCCAGCAGGACCGGGACAGGAAGGTTGGATACGCAGTATTTT. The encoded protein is CASRTGTGRLDTQYF.